Below, 5 T cell receptor beta chains from the same sample are listed, as sequenced in a study of T cell responses to AZD1222 COVID-19 vaccine. Produced via immunoSEQ multiplex PCR; TCRdb's table is partial and in-frame only. The top ten hold about 7% of the sample, which has more than 150,000 clones, about 85% seen once. Sequencing was performed on peripheral blood, taken after recovery from COVID-19. All receptors come from an adult who had recovered from COVID-19.

This chain links TRBV6-4 with TRBJ2-1, with TRBD2 as a possible D gene (6 bases). This CDR3 is built from 15 residues. Germline CDR1 and CDR2: MRHNA and SNTAGT. Between the trimmed V and J ends, which lost 6 bases and 0 bases, there was a span of 12 bases. In DNA, the CDR3 is TGTGCCAGCAGCCAGACTAGGTTCTCCTACAATGAGCAGTTCTTC. Its protein is CASSQTRFSYNEQFF.

This chain uses TRBV4-3 with TRBJ2-6; D not resolved. The V gene's germline CDR1 is LGHNA and CDR2 YSLEER. The CDR3 covers 15 residues. V shed 1 base and J shed 2 bases, with 6 bases lying between them. The CDR3 region has the DNA TGCGCCAGCAGCCAAGGGGCCCCTGGGGCCAACGTCCTGACTTTC. It specifies CASSQGAPGANVLTF.

The chain is built from TRBV6-5 and TRBJ1-2; D remains unclear. Looked up from germline, CDR1 is MNHEY and CDR2 is SVGAGI. The V gene lost 11 bases and the J gene lost 4 bases, with 11 bases spanning the gap. CDR3 length: 11 residues. The CDR3 reads CAAGRFYGYTF. CDR3 sequence (DNA): TGTGCCGCCGGGCGTTTCTATGGCTACACCTTC.

The rearrangement uses TRBV5-1 and TRBJ1-1; TRBD1 is a possible D gene (6 bases). The CDR3 runs 15 residues. Deletions cut 2 bases from V and 3 bases from J, with 14 bases between. Germline V CDR1 and CDR2: SGHRS, YFSETQ. The CDR3 DNA follows: TGCGCCAGCAGCTTAGCAGGGGCGCGGGACACTGAAGCTTTCTTT. Its protein is CASSLAGARDTEAFF.

The genes are TRBV6-5 and TRBJ1-5; D is ambiguous. V lost 5 bases, J lost 3 bases, and 8 bases lay in between. The CDR3 runs to 13 residues. CDR1 is MNHEY and CDR2 is SVGAGI in the germline V gene. CDR3: CASSLEANQPQHF. The CDR3 bases are TGTGCCAGCAGTCTCGAGGCCAATCAGCCCCAGCATTTT.